The 27 T cell receptor beta chains reported below all come from one sample, sequenced in a study of T cell clonotyping in hematopoietic cell transplantation. TCRdb keeps only in-frame clones here, not all; method: immunoSEQ multiplex PCR. The sample lists fewer than 6,000 clones, 75% to 85% occurring once. The material was PBMCs, obtained 100 days after allogeneic stem cell transplant. These receptors were obtained from a male patient in his fifties who had an allogeneic stem cell transplant from an unrelated donor, so the T cells may come from the graft donor. Some clones in this sample may be carry-over from other donors' samples.

The chain employs TRBV6-1 and TRBJ2-7; D gene uncertain. Germline V gives CDR1 MNHNS, CDR2 SASEGT. This CDR3 contains 13 residues. V shed 3 bases and J shed 5 bases, with 11 bases lying between them. The CDR3 DNA reads as TGTGCCAGCAGTGACCAGGAACGGGACGAGCAGTACTTC. Protein product: CASSDQERDEQYF.

This clone ranks as large. J is TRBJ2-5 and V is TRBV7-3, with 9 bases matching TRBD2. This CDR3 has 15 amino acids. Trimming at V came to 4 bases and at J to 2 bases, leaving 5 bases not matched to a gene. Germline CDR1 and CDR2: SGHTA and FQGTGA. The CDR3 sequence: CASSSAGGRQETQYF. The CDR3 coding sequence is TGTGCCAGCAGCTCCGCGGGGGGGAGGCAAGAGACCCAGTACTTC.

This rearrangement joins TRBV6-5 to TRBJ2-7, with 14 nucleotides matching TRBD2. Germline values: CDR1 MNHEY, CDR2 SVGAGI. The CDR3 runs 16 residues. V was clipped by 4 bases and J by 6 bases; unmatched bases: 8. The CDR3 coding sequence is TGTGCCAGCAGTTCCTGGACTAGCGGGAGGATGGGCGAGCAGTACTTC. This sequence encodes CASSSWTSGRMGEQYF.

This rearrangement joins TRBV28 to TRBJ2-7, with D perhaps matching TRBD2 (6 bases). The CDR3 has 18 residues. Trimming removed 3 bases from V and 1 base from J, with 22 bases in between. The germline gives CDR1 MDHEN, CDR2 SYDVKM. The CDR3 loop is CASSFRLGGTPNSYEQYF. DNA of the CDR3: TGTGCCAGCAGTTTCCGTCTCGGCGGGACGCCGAATTCCTACGAGCAGTACTTC.

The chain links TRBV2 to TRBJ1-2; no firm D call. Germline V CDR1 and CDR2: SNHLY, FYNNEI. The V and J ends lost 7 bases and 1 base respectively, with 7 bases between them. CDR3 length: 12 residues. CDR3 protein: CASTDLNYGYTF. CDR3 nucleotide sequence: TGTGCCAGCACGGACCTTAACTATGGCTACACCTTC.

The chain is built from TRBV11-3 and TRBJ1-1; a possible D gene is TRBD1 (6 bases). The CDR3 consists of 13 residues. CDR1 is SGHNT, CDR2 YENEEA, per germline. Trimming removed 5 bases at V and 5 bases at J, with 12 bases between. For the CDR3, the DNA is TGTGCCAGCAGCCAGGGGCTGGGAACTGAAGCTTTCTTT. This gives the protein CASSQGLGTEAFF.

This clone was seen just once. CDR3 sequence reads: CASSWGPPAGVEETQYF. In nucleotides, the CDR3 is TGTGCCAGCAGCTGGGGCCCTCCCGCTGGTGTTGAAGAGACCCAGTACTTC. The V and J genes are TRBV5-8 and TRBJ2-5; D may be TRBD1 (5 bases). The CDR3 has 17 amino acids. Germline V gene sequence: CDR1 SGHTS, CDR2 YDEGEE. V dropped 3 bases and J dropped 3 bases, with 21 bases sitting between them.

The rearrangement joins TRBV7-2 to TRBJ2-7, with D possibly TRBD1 on 6 matching bases. CDR3 length: 13 amino acids. Per germline, CDR1 SGHTA and CDR2 FQGNSA. V shed 4 bases and J shed 3 bases, with 10 bases lying between them. The CDR3 loop reads CASSYGQNYEQYF. CDR3 nucleotide sequence: TGTGCCAGCAGCTACGGACAGAACTACGAGCAGTACTTC.

The rearrangement links TRBV6-1 to TRBJ1-1; TRBD1 matches at 8 bases. CDR1 and CDR2 from the germline V gene are MNHNS and SASEGT. The CDR3 contains 14 residues. Germline trimming cut 2 bases from V and 3 bases from J; bases unmatched to any gene: 2. The CDR3 here is CASSERDRYTEAFF. In nucleotides, the CDR3 is TGTGCCAGCAGTGAAAGGGACAGGTACACTGAAGCTTTCTTT.

This rearrangement joins TRBV7-2 to TRBJ1-5, with unresolved D. The V gene lost 2 bases and the J gene lost 0 bases, with 11 bases spanning the gap. The CDR3 extends over 16 amino acids. Germline-derived CDR1 and CDR2 are SGHTA and FQGNSA. CDR3 loop: CASSLIGRYSNQPQHF. In DNA form, the CDR3 reads TGTGCCAGCAGCTTAATAGGACGGTATAGCAATCAGCCCCAGCATTTT.

CDR3 residues: CASSPQGNGDQPQHF. As DNA, the CDR3 is TGTGCCAGCAGCCCACAGGGTAATGGCGATCAGCCCCAGCATTTT. V and J are TRBV5-6 and TRBJ1-5, with D tentatively TRBD1 (6 bases). V was cut by 4 bases and J by 5 bases, with 16 bases left in between. This CDR3 has 15 amino acids. The V gene's germline CDR1 is SGHDT and CDR2 YYEEEE.

On this clone: This likely comes from a read error, as the CDR3 has no conserved phenylalanine or tryptophan at its end. The V gene is TRBV30, the J gene TRBJ1-2; perhaps TRBD1 as D (5 bases). The CDR3 contains 14 residues. The V end lost 2 bases, the J end lost 4 bases, and 14 bases lay between the germline ends. The germline V gene has CDR1 GTSNPN and CDR2 SVGIG (reference sequence). This CDR3 reads CAWSFPPGTYGYTS. The CDR3, as DNA: TGTGCCTGGAGTTTTCCACCCGGGACCTATGGCTACACCTCC.

This clone was detected only once. The genes are TRBV25-1 and TRBJ1-2; no reliable D call. This CDR3 is built from 12 residues. From germline, CDR1 is MGHDK and CDR2 SYGVNS. Trimming cost V 1 base and J 7 bases, with 7 bases left between them. Written as DNA, the CDR3 is TGTGCCAGCAGTGAATTGGGGAGTGGCTACACCTTC. It is translated as CASSELGSGYTF.

J is TRBJ2-7 and V is TRBV6-6, with D perhaps matching TRBD1 (5 bases). CDR3 length: 13 amino acids. Germline CDR1 MNHNY, CDR2 SVGAGI (reference sequence). Trimming shortened V by 7 bases and J by 0 bases, and 10 bases separated the two germline ends. The CDR3 is CASTPTVSYEQYF. The CDR3 DNA follows: TGTGCCAGCACCCCGACAGTCTCCTACGAGCAGTACTTC.

The chain uses TRBV7-9 and TRBJ2-5; D gene uncertain. Per the germline V gene, CDR1 is SEHNR and CDR2 is FQNEAQ (reference sequence). V was pared by 1 base and J by 5 bases, with 5 bases between. The CDR3 is 12 amino acids. In DNA, the CDR3 is TGTGCCAGCAGCTTAGACGGTGAGACCCAGTACTTC. It codes for CASSLDGETQYF.

The chain employs TRBV11-1 and TRBJ2-7; D not certain. Deletions cut 5 bases from V and 1 base from J, with 12 bases between. The CDR3 has 14 residues. Germline loops: CDR1 SGHAT, CDR2 FQDESV (reference sequence). CDR3 residues: CASSDALGSYEQYF. CDR3 DNA sequence: TGTGCCAGCAGCGATGCCCTCGGTTCCTACGAGCAGTACTTC.

This chain links TRBV6-1 with TRBJ1-1; no clear D gene. Germline values: CDR1 MNHNS, CDR2 SASEGT. The CDR3 runs to 12 residues. Trimming removed 6 bases from V and 1 base from J, with 6 bases in between. CDR3 loop: CASRFGNTEAFF. CDR3 bases: TGTGCCAGCAGGTTCGGGAACACTGAAGCTTTCTTT.

The chain employs TRBV7-9 and TRBJ2-5; no clear D gene. The CDR3 has 13 amino acids. The V gene lost 3 bases and the J gene lost 4 bases, with 9 bases spanning the gap. Germline V CDR1 and CDR2: SEHNR, FQNEAQ (reference sequence). In nucleotides, the CDR3 is TGTGCCAGCAGCTTTTTATCGACAGAGACCCAGTACTTC. Translating gives CASSFLSTETQYF.

The CDR3 loop is CASSSRENSPLHF. In DNA form, the CDR3 reads TGCGCCAGCAGTTCCAGGGAGAATTCACCCCTCCACTTT. The chain recombines TRBV10-2 with TRBJ1-6, with D possibly matching TRBD1 (5 bases). CDR1 and CDR2 from the germline V gene are WSHSY and SAAADI. The CDR3 is made up of 13 amino acids. Trimming removed 5 bases at V and 7 bases at J, with 9 bases between.

Concerning this clone itself: The DNA is left out, because the CDR3 cannot be placed on it with certainty; the CDR3 is given as TCRdb lists it. The chain couples TRBV6-6 to TRBJ1-6. The CDR3 spans 13 residues, counting both ends. Germline lookup yields CDR1 MNHNY and CDR2 SVGAGI (reference sequence). This CDR3 is CASSSSGLSPLHF.

The V gene is TRBV28, the J gene TRBJ2-2; 8 positions agree with TRBD2. With V trimmed by 6 bases and J by 9 bases, 18 bases remained unmatched. There are 17 residues in the CDR3. The germline V gene has CDR1 MDHEN and CDR2 SYDVKM. CDR3 loop: CASSSILRSGGRRELFF. Written as DNA, the CDR3 is TGTGCCAGCAGCTCCATACTCCGGTCGGGGGGGCGGAGGGAGCTGTTTTTT.

The chain couples TRBV29-1 to TRBJ1-2; TRBD1 aligns across 7 bases. The trim removed 1 base at V and 1 base at J, leaving 0 bases unmatched. The CDR3 consists of 13 residues. The germline V gene encodes CDR1 SQVTM and CDR2 ANQGSEA. CDR3 in amino acids: CSVEGDSNYGYTF. The DNA for the CDR3 is TGCAGCGTTGAAGGGGACAGTAACTATGGCTACACCTTC.

The chain has TRBV2 and TRBJ2-7, with 8 bases lining up with TRBD1. V shed 0 bases, J shed 2 bases, and the junction held 3 bases outside the gene matches. Germline V gene lookup returns CDR1 SNHLY and CDR2 FYNNEI. This CDR3 has 15 amino acids. CDR3 loop: CASSEAEGQAYEQYF. The DNA of the CDR3 is TGTGCCAGCAGTGAAGCCGAGGGACAGGCCTACGAGCAGTACTTC.

The V and J genes are TRBV6-5 and TRBJ2-7; weak D call: TRBD2 (5 bases). Germline V gene data show CDR1 as MNHEY and CDR2 as SVGAGI. The CDR3 runs to 13 residues. With 1 base removed from V and 6 bases from J, the gap between germline ends came to 10 bases. The CDR3 region is CASSYYGRGEQYF. CDR3 in DNA: TGTGCCAGCAGTTACTACGGTCGGGGCGAGCAGTACTTC.

V gene TRBV10-3 combines with J gene TRBJ1-2, with TRBD1 as a possible D gene (5 bases). There are 13 residues in the CDR3. Germline lookup yields CDR1 ENHRY and CDR2 SYGVKD. V gave up 7 bases and J gave up 4 bases, with 13 bases separating them. CDR3 in DNA: TGTGCCATCACCCGGGACGGGACCTATGGCTACACCTTC. It codes for CAITRDGTYGYTF.

By its share, this clone is medium-sized. The chain links TRBV6-5 to TRBJ2-7; D is unresolved. V lost 0 bases and J lost 0, with 6 bases in between. The CDR3 is 14 residues long. From germline, CDR1 is MNHEY and CDR2 SVGAGI. CDR3 residues: CASSYSPGSYEQYF. CDR3 bases: TGTGCCAGCAGTTACTCCCCAGGCTCCTACGAGCAGTACTTC.

By frequency in the sample, this clone is medium-sized. The chain is built from TRBV2 and TRBJ1-2, with D uncertain. From germline, CDR1 is SNHLY and CDR2 FYNNEI. CDR3 length equals 12 residues. Trimming stripped 7 bases from V and 4 bases from J, with 10 bases between. The CDR3 sequence is CASIWGFYGYTF. CDR3 in DNA: TGTGCCAGCATTTGGGGATTCTATGGCTACACCTTC.